The source of this TCR beta chain is a study of blood T cells in healthy people across ages. This CDR3 spans 13 amino acids. Germline CDR1 and CDR2: ENHRY and SYGVKD. V gave up 7 bases and J gave up 7 bases, with 13 bases separating them. Through a sample-barcoded 5' primer and a J-beta primer mix, a second PCR was run for roughly 6 to 12 cycles. Every cDNA molecule carried a tag from a template-switch adaptor bearing 12 random nucleotides. TCRdb independently ran MiXCR on the 5' RACE reads; one entry per CDR3 protein. The sample consists of more than 600,000 distinct CDR3 sequences, roughly 25% of them appearing once. This clonotype has a handful of counts. The sample was also reused in another study, on T cells of mothers and their children. That paper notes: Unrelated mother-child pairs always had slightly, but never significantly, lower normalized overlap than related pairs.

The chain is built from TRBV10-3 and TRBJ1-4, with a weak D call TRBD1 (6 bases). The sequence derives from a boy between 10 and 17 years old in good health. The sequencing sample was made of blood. CDR3 residues: CAINGGRGEKLFF. CDR3 in DNA: TGTGCCATCAACGGGGGGCGAGGTGAAAAACTGTTTTTT.